These 10 T cell receptor beta chains share one sample of origin, sequenced in a study of beta chain features in type 1 diabetes. Overall study results and limits: Shorter TCRB CDR3s, moderately but significantly so, marked every one of the four CD4+ subsets in Type 1 diabetes patients.

The entirety of the isolated RNA underwent reverse transcription, so expressed TCRB transcripts were sequenced. Clones were read by immunoSEQ multiplex PCR, and TCRdb kept only the in-frame ones, dropping some. Here the sample spans hundreds of thousands of clones, over 12% being singletons. No antigens are known for them. Sequenced input: naive CD4+ T cells from blood. The receptors come from a man aged 18-30 years with type 1 diabetes.

In its sample, this clone was seen a few times. This sequence joins TRBV9 and TRBJ2-3; D is undetermined. The germline CDR1 and CDR2 sequences are SGDLS and YYNGEE. The CDR3 extends over 13 amino acids. Deletions cut 0 bases from V and 2 bases from J, with 4 bases between. The CDR3 DNA reads as TGTGCCAGCAGCGTAGGGCCCACAGATACGCAGTATTTT. It translates to CASSVGPTDTQYF.

The chain employs TRBV5-1 and TRBJ2-1; 7 nucleotides align to TRBD2. This CDR3 has 17 residues. After removal of 2 bases from V and 2 bases from J, the junction contained 10 bases not matched to a gene. The V gene's germline CDR1 is SGHRS and CDR2 YFSETQ. The CDR3 protein is CASSFGTRGGAYNEQFF. The CDR3 region has the DNA TGCGCCAGCAGCTTCGGGACTCGTGGGGGGGCCTACAATGAGCAGTTCTTC.

This clone turned up a few times. The chain links TRBV5-1 to TRBJ2-5; a possible D gene is TRBD2 (6 bases). Deletions cut 3 bases from V and 3 bases from J, with 15 bases between. CDR3 size: 15 residues. Germline assignment: CDR1 SGHRS and CDR2 YFSETQ. The CDR3 loop reads CASSSGTHVEETQYF. CDR3 in DNA: TGCGCCAGCAGCTCCGGGACTCATGTCGAAGAGACCCAGTACTTC.

The genes are TRBV18 and TRBJ2-7; D is undetermined. The germline V gene has CDR1 KGHSH and CDR2 LQKENI. V shed 6 bases and J shed 3 bases, with 12 bases lying between them. The length of the CDR3 is 13 residues. As DNA, the CDR3 is TGTGCCAGCTCGCCCGTGGCCCTCTACGAGCAGTACTTC. Its translation is CASSPVALYEQYF.

The chain links TRBV7-2 to TRBJ1-2; D is undetermined. From germline, CDR1 is SGHTA and CDR2 FQGNSA. This CDR3 is 13 amino acids long. Trimming shortened V by 4 bases and J by 1 base, and 7 bases separated the two germline ends. The CDR3 sequence is CASSSQVNYGYTF. The CDR3 DNA reads as TGTGCCAGCAGCTCCCAGGTTAACTATGGCTACACCTTC.

In this sample, this clone turned up a few times. The chain is built from TRBV6-5 and TRBJ2-5; possibly TRBD2 for D (6 bases). The CDR3 has 13 residues. V lost 6 bases, J lost 5 bases, and 13 bases lay in between. Per germline, CDR1 MNHEY and CDR2 SVGAGI. The CDR3 DNA is TGTGCCAGCAGACGCGACAGCGGGGAGACCCAGTACTTC. It specifies CASRRDSGETQYF.

The chain recombines TRBV5-1 with TRBJ2-7, with 9 bases identical to TRBD2. In germline, CDR1 is SGHRS, CDR2 YFSETQ. The CDR3 length is 17 residues. Trimming cost V 2 bases and J 5 bases; bases outside gene matches: 14. The CDR3 loop is CASSFRGLAGKGDEQYF. The CDR3 region has the DNA TGCGCCAGCAGCTTCCGTGGGCTAGCGGGGAAGGGGGACGAGCAGTACTTC. The full variable domain, with the rest looked up from reference TRBV5-1 and TRBJ2-7, is KAGVTQTPRYLIKTRGQQVTLSCSPISGHRSVSWYQQTPGQGLQFLFEYFSETQRNKGNFPGRFSGRQFSNSRSEMNVSTLELGDSALYLCASSFRGLAGKGDEQYFGPGTRLTVT.

The chain employs TRBV19 and TRBJ2-7; 7 bases agree with TRBD1. The ends lost 9 bases at V and 1 base at J; junction bases unmatched: 6. Looked up from germline, CDR1 is LNHDA and CDR2 is SQIVND (reference sequence). The CDR3 totals 13 residues. CDR3: CASSGQKSYEQYF. In DNA form, the CDR3 reads TGTGCCAGCTCGGGACAGAAGTCCTACGAGCAGTACTTC. Filled out from reference TRBV19 and TRBJ2-7, the complete variable domain reads DGGITQSPKYLFRKEGQNVTLSCEQNLNHDAMYWYRQDPGQGLRLIYYSQIVNDFQKGDIAEGYSVSREKKESFPLTVTSAQKNPTAFYLCASSGQKSYEQYFGPGTRLTVT.

This clone showed up just a few times. The chain uses TRBV6-6 and TRBJ1-5, with 7 bases fitting TRBD1. Germline V lookup: CDR1 MNHNY, CDR2 SVGAGI (reference sequence). The CDR3 sequence is 15 residues long. V lost 8 bases and J lost 9; bases outside the gene matches: 16. The CDR3 bases are TGTGCCAGCCTAGGCAGGGACAGCAACAATGGGCCCCAGCATTTT. As protein: CASLGRDSNNGPQHF.

J is TRBJ2-1 and V is TRBV4-2; 10 bases are a match to TRBD2. CDR3 length equals 15 residues. The V gene's germline CDR1 is LGHNA and CDR2 YNFKEQ. CDR3 sequence reads: CAFSVGRAGGDEQFF. CDR3 DNA: TGTGCATTTAGCGTCGGAAGAGCGGGAGGGGATGAGCAGTTCTTC.